This record concerns one T cell receptor (beta chain) sequence. Its antigen is currently unknown. These data are taken from a study of cytomegalovirus exposure and HLA in healthy donors. Germline CDR1 and CDR2: MNHEY and SVGAGI. Trimming took 1 base from V and 2 from J, leaving 11 bases between them. The length of the CDR3 is 16 residues. Points from the study as a whole: Upon later analysis, HLA-associated TCR beta chains proved more clonally expanded than other, equally common chains. Reportedly, a later analysis found an Asian-associated ancestry cluster had fewer N-insertions than the roughly 700-donor mean. As a later analysis showed, several of the most significant clusters appeared to be linked to common viral pathogens.

With 60 Vbeta and 13 Jbeta primers, the PCR was carried out. Repertoires were generated with immunoSEQ multiplex PCR, while TCRdb's copy carries only in-frame clones and drops some. Among 150,000 to 190,000 clones, approximately 77% were seen once, and the ten largest hold 1.3% to 1.5%. The genes are TRBV6-5 and TRBJ2-2; TRBD2 is a possible D gene (6 bases). The sample was PBMCs. The TCR comes from a man between 18 and 35 years old in good health and CMV-seronegative. CDR3 amino acids: CASSYLGSGNTGELFF. CDR3 sequence (DNA): TGTGCCAGCAGTTACTTAGGTAGCGGAAACACCGGGGAGCTGTTTTTT.